The 9 T cell receptor beta chains in this list originate from one sample, sequenced in a study of shared clonotypes between healthy human individuals (dated by TCRdb to about 2020). The protocol used for the library was the immunoSEQ multiplex PCR assay. TCRdb mirrors the immuneACCESS table, restricted to in-frame sequences. Some clones are absent from its copies; in checked studies, under half trace to an unresolved V gene, and the reason for the others is unknown. The sample table holds about 980,000 clones, of which approximately 80% were seen once. The ten largest clones add up to 1.5% of the sample. Sequencing was carried out using memory CD4+ T cells sorted from blood. Interpreted using the paper, the cell subset or site label stands for: CD45RA-negative fraction. Source of these receptors: a man between 18 and 29 years old in good health.

V and J are TRBV29-1 and TRBJ1-1; D may be TRBD1 (5 bases). In germline, CDR1 is SQVTM, CDR2 ANQGSEA. The V and J ends lost 7 bases and 1 base respectively, with 10 bases between them. The CDR3 is 12 residues long. The CDR3 DNA reads TGCAGCGCGGGGACGGGGAACACTGAAGCTTTCTTT. Amino acids: CSAGTGNTEAFF.

The V gene is TRBV5-4, the J gene TRBJ1-1; 7 bases match TRBD1. Losses at the gene ends were 1 base for V and 4 bases for J; bases not matched to a gene: 4. Germline loops: CDR1 SGHNT, CDR2 YYREEE (reference sequence). The CDR3 runs to 14 residues. The CDR3 protein is CASSLKGAGTEAFF. Written as DNA, the CDR3 is TGTGCCAGCAGCTTGAAGGGGGCAGGCACTGAAGCTTTCTTT.

A word on this clone: Germline is not matched at one junction end, which may reflect a read error. This same CDR3 is encoded by further DNA sequences in the sample. The chain links TRBV18 to TRBJ2-6; no definite D call. The length of the CDR3 is 19 residues. Germline loops: CDR1 KGHSH, CDR2 LQKENI. The CDR3: CASSPQFGRFGSGANVLTF. The CDR3 region has the DNA TGTGCTAGCTCACCACAGTTCGGCAGGTTTGGATCTGGGGCCAACGTCCTGACTTTC.

This clone was detected only a few times. V usage is TRBV6-1 and J usage is TRBJ2-5; no definite D call. The CDR3 contains 14 residues. CDR1 and CDR2 (germline): MNHNS, SASEGT. Deletions cut 6 bases from V and 2 bases from J, with 13 bases between. DNA of the CDR3: TGTGCCAGCAGCCTCGGGTCGGAACAAGAGACCCAGTACTTC. Protein product: CASSLGSEQETQYF.

This clone was counted once. V gene TRBV10-2 combines with J gene TRBJ1-4, with D uncertain. The V gene's germline CDR1 is WSHSY and CDR2 SAAADI. The V end was cut by 0 bases, the J end by 5 bases, with 13 bases between. The CDR3 runs 16 residues. CDR3 in amino acids: CASSESGRLTNEKLFF. The CDR3 DNA is TGCGCCAGCAGTGAGTCGGGTAGACTGACAAATGAAAAACTGTTTTTT.

This clone was seen only a few times. Other DNA sequences within the sample encode an identical CDR3. The J gene is TRBJ2-5, the V gene TRBV29-1; D is ambiguous. Trimming shortened V by 4 bases and J by 2 bases, and 8 bases separated the two germline ends. CDR1 and CDR2 from the germline V gene are SQVTM and ANQGSEA. The length of the CDR3 is 12 residues. CDR3 sequence: CSVGTAQETQYF. CDR3 in DNA: TGCAGCGTTGGTACAGCTCAAGAGACCCAGTACTTC.

This clone was counted a few times. The V gene is TRBV10-3, the J gene TRBJ1-2, with D maybe TRBD1 (5 bases). CDR3 size: 15 residues. Between the trimmed V and J ends, which lost 0 bases and 8 bases, there was a span of 16 bases. Per germline, CDR1 ENHRY and CDR2 SYGVKD. In DNA form, the CDR3 reads TGTGCCATCAGTGAGTCGTCGGACACCCGGGGAGGCTACACCTTC. Protein product: CAISESSDTRGGYTF.

This clone was recorded a few times. This chain connects TRBV5-1 to TRBJ1-1; TRBD1 agrees at 9 bases. The CDR3 covers 18 residues. Germline V gene lookup returns CDR1 SGHRS and CDR2 YFSETQ. The ends lost 4 bases at V and 1 base at J; junction bases unmatched: 14. CDR3 in amino acids: CASSREGTGGWGNTEAFF. CDR3 bases: TGCGCCAGCAGCCGTGAAGGAACAGGGGGCTGGGGGAACACTGAAGCTTTCTTT.

The chain links TRBV7-8 to TRBJ1-4; D possibly corresponds to TRBD1 (5 bases). In germline, CDR1 is SGHVS, CDR2 FQNEAQ. CDR3 length equals 14 residues. The ends were cut back, 5 bases at V and 4 bases at J, with 11 bases in the middle. The chain's CDR3 is CASSPRAYNEKLFF. The CDR3 coding sequence is TGTGCCAGCAGCCCCAGGGCTTATAATGAAAAACTGTTTTTT.